This T cell receptor (beta chain) was observed in a study of cytomegalovirus exposure and HLA in healthy donors. V lost 3 bases to trimming and J lost 0 bases; unmatched junction nucleotides: 0. Germline V gene data show CDR1 as LNHNV and CDR2 as YYDKDF (reference sequence). CDR3 length equals 15 residues. This clone was detected only a few times. 60 Vbeta and 13 Jbeta primers were used in PCR. The assay was immunoSEQ multiplex PCR, and TCRdb's table has in-frame clones only and misses some. The table includes hundreds of thousands of clones, more than 70% detected once. This TCR was recovered from a boy aged 10-17 years in good health and CMV-seronegative. The chain links TRBV15 to TRBJ1-1; 11 bases are shared with TRBD1. The sample comprised PBMCs. The CDR3 region has the DNA TGTGCCACCAGCAGGGGACAGGGGGTGAACACTGAAGCTTTCTTT. Its translation is CATSRGQGVNTEAFF.